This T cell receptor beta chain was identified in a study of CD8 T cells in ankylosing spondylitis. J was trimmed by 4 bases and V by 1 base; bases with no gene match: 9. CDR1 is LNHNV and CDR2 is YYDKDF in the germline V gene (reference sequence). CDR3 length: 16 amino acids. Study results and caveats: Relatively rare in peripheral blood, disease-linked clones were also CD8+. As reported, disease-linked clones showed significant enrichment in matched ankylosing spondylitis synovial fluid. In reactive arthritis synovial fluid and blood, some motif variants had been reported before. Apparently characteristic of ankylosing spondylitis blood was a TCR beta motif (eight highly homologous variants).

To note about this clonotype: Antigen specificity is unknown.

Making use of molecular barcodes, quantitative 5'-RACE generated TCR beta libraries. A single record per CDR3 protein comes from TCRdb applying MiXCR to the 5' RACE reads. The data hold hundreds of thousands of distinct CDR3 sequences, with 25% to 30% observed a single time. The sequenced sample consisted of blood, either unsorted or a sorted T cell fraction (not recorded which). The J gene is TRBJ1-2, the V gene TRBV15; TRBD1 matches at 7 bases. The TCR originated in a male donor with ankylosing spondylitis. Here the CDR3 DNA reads TGTGCCACCAGCAGAGCCAACAGGGGCAAGGGCTATGGCTACACCTTC. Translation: CATSRANRGKGYGYTF.